This T cell receptor (beta chain) is from a study of T cells after posttransplantation cyclophosphamide. This related bone marrow graft donor gave peripheral blood on the day of marrow donation. The repertoire was sequenced with immunoSEQ multiplex PCR; TCRdb's copy has only in-frame clones and lacks some. The specimen has around 24,000 clones, none found just once. The germline gives CDR1 SQVTM, CDR2 ANQGSEA. Germline trimming cut 4 bases from V and 4 bases from J; bases unmatched to any gene: 7. The CDR3 has 14 amino acids. Findings and limits, study-wide: TRB overlap between skin or GI tissue T cells and blood was limited. Recipient CMV seropositivity and CMV reactivation strongly tracked TRB clonality. Later post-transplant blood repertoires were often dominated by donor CD8+ memory clones.

This clone was observed a few times. As yet, its antigen is unknown. What was sequenced was PBMCs. The chain is built from TRBV29-1 and TRBJ2-5; TRBD2 matches at 9 bases. This clonotype was obtained from a woman aged 55-70 years in good health, CMV-negative, and a related stem cell transplant donor. The DNA for the CDR3 is TGCAGCGTTGCTCTCGCTAGCGGGACAGAGACCCAGTACTTC. This translates into CSVALASGTETQYF.